This TCR beta chain was identified in a study of cytomegalovirus exposure and HLA in healthy donors. Concerning this clone itself: The antigen is undetermined.

Between the trimmed V and J ends, which lost 4 bases and 4 bases, there was a span of 21 bases. The CDR3 spans 17 residues. Germline loops: CDR1 KGHSY, CDR2 FQNENV. Study results and caveats: Links to common viral pathogens appeared, in a later analysis, for several of the most significant clusters.

Amplification used 60 Vbeta primers and 13 Jbeta primers. Assay used: immunoSEQ multiplex PCR; TCRdb lists only in-frame clones, some missing. The repertoire holds roughly 170,000 clones, with more than 65% as singletons. This clonotype was sampled from a man aged 25-45 years in good health and CMV-seronegative. The chain has TRBV16 and TRBJ2-3; D gene uncertain. Sequenced material: PBMCs. The CDR3 sequence is CASSPAPGPPAADTQYF. CDR3 in DNA: TGTGCCAGCAGCCCTGCTCCCGGCCCCCCGGCGGCAGATACGCAGTATTTT.